These T cell receptor beta chains were read from a single sample in a study of blood T cell repertoires in COVID-19. Measured with immunoSEQ multiplex PCR; TCRdb has only the in-frame clones, and not every one. The data hold 370,000 or so clones, with more than 65% observed a single time. Sequences were obtained from peripheral blood. All receptors come from a human donor with acute or convalescent COVID-19. The donor label of this sample is uncertain. CDR3s include the opening cysteine and the closing phenylalanine or tryptophan. Fields, in order: clone size, D gene, V gene, J gene, CDR3 DNA, CDR3 protein. The D gene is left open where the match is weak. Size is stated for part of the rows, as once, few or many counts, or as a class when the clone is expanded.

NA	TRBD2	TRBV2	TRBJ2-7	TGTGCCAGCAGTGACCTCGGACTAGCAGGTCCCTACGAGCAGTACTTC	CASSDLGLAGPYEQYF
NA	TRBD2	TRBV7-9	TRBJ2-4	TGTGCCAGCAGCCCCGCGGGGGGGCCCGAGATGGGCAAAAACATTCAGTACTTC	CASSPAGGPEMGKNIQYF
NA	TRBD1	TRBV27	TRBJ2-1	TGTGCCAGCAGAGAAACCGGGACAGGGAATAATGAGCAGTTCTTC	CASRETGTGNNEQFF
once	TRBD1	TRBV29-1	TRBJ2-7	TGCAGCGGGGGACAGGGCTACGAGCAGTACTTC	CSGGQGYEQYF
NA	TRBD1	TRBV28	TRBJ1-1	TGTGCCAGCAGTTTGAGACAGGGGTGGTATACGAACACTGAAGCTTTCTTT	CASSLRQGWYTNTEAFF
NA	TRBD1	TRBV28	TRBJ2-7	TGTGCCAGCAGTGGAGGGGGACAGGGGGCCCACGAGCAGTACTTC	CASSGGGQGAHEQYF
NA	TRBD1	TRBV3-1/TRBV3-2	TRBJ2-3	TGTGCCAGCAGCCAAACGAGAGGGGGCTTCAAGGGAGATACGCAGTATTTT	CASSQTRGGFKGDTQYF
NA	TRBD2	TRBV7-8	TRBJ2-5	TGTGCCAGCAGCTTTTTCGGCGGGAGAGGAGAGACCCAGTACTTC	CASSFFGGRGETQYF
NA	TRBD1	TRBV12-5	TRBJ1-2	TGTGCTAGTGGGAAGGACAGGGATCACTATGGCTACACCTTC	CASGKDRDHYGYTF
NA	TRBD1	TRBV6-4	TRBJ1-2	TGTGCCAGCAGTGCACGAAGGGGGCTTCCAGATGGCTACACCTTC	CASSARRGLPDGYTF
once	TRBD1	TRBV28	TRBJ1-5	TGTGCCAGCAGTTCGACAGGGGTGAGGAATCAGCCCCAGCATTTT	CASSSTGVRNQPQHF
NA	TRBD2	TRBV27	TRBJ2-7	TGTGCCAGCAGTCCCCCCGGGAGGCACGAGCAGTACTTC	CASSPPGRHEQYF
NA	TRBD1	TRBV24-1	TRBJ1-1	TGTGCCACTCGAGACAGGGAGGCCACTGAAGCTTTCTTT	CATRDREATEAFF
NA	NA	TRBV7-2	TRBJ2-1	TGTGCCAGCAGCTTGGGGGGGCGGGATGAGCAGTTCTTC	CASSLGGRDEQFF
NA	TRBD1	TRBV7-2	TRBJ1-2	TGTGCCAGCAGCTCCAACAGGGGATTTAACTATGGCTACACCTTC	CASSSNRGFNYGYTF
NA	NA	TRBV7-2	TRBJ1-5	TGTGCCAGCAGCCTTATTGGCCGAAGAAATCAGCCCCAGCATTTT	CASSLIGRRNQPQHF
NA	NA	TRBV7-8	TRBJ2-7	TGTGCCACCGGCCCGAGGTCTTTCTACGAGCAGTACTTC	CATGPRSFYEQYF
NA	TRBD2	TRBV13	TRBJ2-1	TGTGCCAGCAGCTTAGGGCGGGGGGGCATCTACAATGAGCAGTTCTTC	CASSLGRGGIYNEQFF
NA	NA	TRBV2	TRBJ1-2	TGTGCCAGCAAACGTTGGACAGAGAACTATGGCTACACCTTC	CASKRWTENYGYTF
NA	NA	TRBV28	TRBJ1-1	TGTGCCAGCAGTTTTCGGGGTTTTACGGCTTTCTTT	CASSFRGFTAFF
few	NA	TRBV5-4	TRBJ1-2	TGTGCCAGCAGCTTGGACAGAAAGAACTATGGCTACACCTTC	CASSLDRKNYGYTF
few	NA	TRBV28	TRBJ1-4	TGTGCCAGCAGTTTGGAGACCAAACTGTTTTTT	CASSLETKLFF
NA	NA	TRBV19	TRBJ2-2	TGTGCCAGTAGTATAGTGGGGGGCACCGGGGAGCTGTTTTTT	CASSIVGGTGELFF
NA	NA	TRBV30	TRBJ1-1	TGTGCCTGGAATTGGCGGCCGAACACTGAAGCTTTCTTT	CAWNWRPNTEAFF
NA	NA	TRBV6-5	TRBJ2-4	TGTGCCAGCAGTTCGCTCGGGGGGCTCGGTCAGTACTTC	CASSSLGGLGQYF
NA	TRBD1	TRBV24-1	TRBJ2-3	TGTGCCACCAGTGATTTCGACAGGGCAACAGATACGCAGTATTTT	CATSDFDRATDTQYF
NA	TRBD1	TRBV7-9	TRBJ1-1	TGTGCCAGCAGCTTACAGGGGGCCGGCACTGAAGCTTTCTTT	CASSLQGAGTEAFF
NA	TRBD2	TRBV11-2	TRBJ2-7	TGTGCCAGCAGCGAAGGACTAGCGGATTACGAGCAGTACTTC	CASSEGLADYEQYF
NA	NA	TRBV6-5	TRBJ2-7	TGTGCCAGCATCCGGCAGGGGGGTTTTTACGAGCAGTACTTC	CASIRQGGFYEQYF
once	NA	TRBV16	TRBJ2-2	TGTGCCAGCAGCCAATCCCGCGTAGACACCGGGGAGCTGTTTTTT	CASSQSRVDTGELFF
NA	NA	TRBV6-5	TRBJ1-2	TGTGCCAGCAGCAACGGAGGATATGGCTACACCTTC	CASSNGGYGYTF
NA	NA	TRBV25-1	TRBJ1-1	TGTGCCAGCAGGGAGTCGACAGGTCCCCTGAACACTGAAGCTTTCTTT	CASRESTGPLNTEAFF
NA	NA	TRBV19	TRBJ2-7	TGTGCCAGTAGTGTAGGCACTCACTCCTACGAGCAGTACTTC	CASSVGTHSYEQYF
NA	TRBD1	TRBV30	TRBJ2-7	TGTGCCTGGAGTCGGACAGGGGGGTACGAGCAGTACTTC	CAWSRTGGYEQYF
NA	TRBD1	TRBV19	TRBJ1-1	TGTGCCAGTAGTCGCGACAGGGGGGCCACTGAAGCTTTCTTT	CASSRDRGATEAFF
NA	TRBD1	TRBV7-9	TRBJ1-1	TGTGCCAGCAGCTTCACCCGGGACAGCACTGAAGCTTTCTTT	CASSFTRDSTEAFF
NA	NA	TRBV12-3/TRBV12-4	TRBJ2-3	TGTGCCAGCAGTGGTAGTGACACAGATACGCAGTATTTT	CASSGSDTDTQYF
NA	NA	TRBV27	TRBJ2-7	TGTGCCAGCAGTTTGGGACAAACCTACGAGCAGTACTTC	CASSLGQTYEQYF
NA	NA	TRBV11-2	TRBJ1-1	TGTGCCAGCAGCTTAGATCCGGGGGGAGCTTTCTTT	CASSLDPGGAFF
few	TRBD1	TRBV19	TRBJ1-4	TGTGCCAGTAGACCCACAGGGGCGGCTAATGAAAAACTGTTTTTT	CASRPTGAANEKLFF
NA	NA	TRBV6-6	TRBJ1-1	TGTGCCAGCCGGTACCTGGTTAACACTGAAGCTTTCTTT	CASRYLVNTEAFF
NA	NA	TRBV27	TRBJ2-3	TGTGCCAGCAGTTTGGAGCATGGTACGCAGTATTTT	CASSLEHGTQYF
NA	NA	TRBV10-3	TRBJ1-5	TGTGCCATCAGTGAGTCCCAACATAGCAATCAGCCCCAGCATTTT	CAISESQHSNQPQHF
NA	NA	TRBV5-1	TRBJ2-1	TGCGCCAGCAGCCTATACAATGAGCAGTTCTTC	CASSLYNEQFF
few	TRBD1	TRBV15	TRBJ2-7	TGTGCCACCAGCGTGACAGGGTTCGAGCAGTACTTC	CATSVTGFEQYF